This T cell receptor (beta chain) was identified during a study of OX40 agonist ivuxolimab in advanced cancers. Findings and caveats of the study: In a subset of nonresponders, normalized T-cell clonal expansion was also low. At 0.1 to 3.0 mg/kg, CD4+ and CD8+ blood T cells expanded clonally by week 6.

CDR3 size: 15 residues. CDR1 and CDR2 from the germline V gene are GTSNPN and SVGIG (reference sequence). To note about this clone: The antigen is undetermined.

The timepoints at which blood was sampled were baseline, cycle 4 day 1, and cycle 7 day 1. Measured with immunoSEQ multiplex PCR; TCRdb has only the in-frame clones, and not every one. The sample holds around 39,000 clones; around 80% are singletons and the top ten take under 2%. This material consisted of CD4+ or CD8+ T cells sorted from blood, taken in a trial of the OX40 agonist ivuxolimab. The V call is TRBV30, the J call TRBJ2-3; 7 bases align to TRBD2. This clonotype originated in an adult with an advanced solid tumor such as melanoma, head and neck, liver or kidney cancer. CDR3: CAGGRATSPRDTQYF. Written as DNA, the CDR3 is TGTGCGGGGGGGAGGGCAACTAGCCCTAGAGATACGCAGTATTTT. The full variable domain, in which reference TRBV30 and TRBJ2-3 provide the parts outside the CDR3, is SQTIHQWPATLVQPVGSPLSLECTVEGTSNPNLYWYRQAAGRGLQLLFYSVGIGQISSEVPQNLSASRPQDRQFILSSKKLLLSDSGFYLCAGGRATSPRDTQYFGPGTRLTVL.